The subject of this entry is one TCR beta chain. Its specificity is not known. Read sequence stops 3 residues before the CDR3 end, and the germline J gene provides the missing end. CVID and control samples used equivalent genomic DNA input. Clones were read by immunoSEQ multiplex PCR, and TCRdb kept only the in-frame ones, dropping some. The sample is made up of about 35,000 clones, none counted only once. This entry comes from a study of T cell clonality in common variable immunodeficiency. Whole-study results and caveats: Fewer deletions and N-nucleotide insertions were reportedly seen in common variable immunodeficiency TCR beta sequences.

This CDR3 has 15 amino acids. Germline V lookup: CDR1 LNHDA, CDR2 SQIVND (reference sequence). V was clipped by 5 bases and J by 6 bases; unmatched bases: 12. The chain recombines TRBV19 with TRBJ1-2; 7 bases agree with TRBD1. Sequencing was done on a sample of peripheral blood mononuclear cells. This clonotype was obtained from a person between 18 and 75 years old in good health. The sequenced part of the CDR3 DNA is TGTGCCAGTAGTTCAGAGACAGGGCCGGTTGATGGC. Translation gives CASSSETGPVDG. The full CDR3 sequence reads CASSSETGPVDGYTF.